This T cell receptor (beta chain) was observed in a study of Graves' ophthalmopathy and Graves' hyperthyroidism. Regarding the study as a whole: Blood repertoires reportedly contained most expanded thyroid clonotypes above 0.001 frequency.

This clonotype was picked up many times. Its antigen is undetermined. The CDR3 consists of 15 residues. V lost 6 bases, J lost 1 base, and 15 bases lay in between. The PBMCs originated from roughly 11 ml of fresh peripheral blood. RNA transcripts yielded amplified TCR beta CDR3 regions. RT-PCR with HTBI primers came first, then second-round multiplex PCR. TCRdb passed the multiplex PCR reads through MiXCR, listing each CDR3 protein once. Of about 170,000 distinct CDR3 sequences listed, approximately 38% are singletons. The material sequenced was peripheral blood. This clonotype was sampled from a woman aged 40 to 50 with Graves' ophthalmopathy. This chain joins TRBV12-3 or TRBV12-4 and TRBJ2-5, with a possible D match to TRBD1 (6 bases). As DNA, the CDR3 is TGTGCCAGCAGACGAAGCAGGGGAAGCCAAGAGACCCAGTACTTC. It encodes CASRRSRGSQETQYF.